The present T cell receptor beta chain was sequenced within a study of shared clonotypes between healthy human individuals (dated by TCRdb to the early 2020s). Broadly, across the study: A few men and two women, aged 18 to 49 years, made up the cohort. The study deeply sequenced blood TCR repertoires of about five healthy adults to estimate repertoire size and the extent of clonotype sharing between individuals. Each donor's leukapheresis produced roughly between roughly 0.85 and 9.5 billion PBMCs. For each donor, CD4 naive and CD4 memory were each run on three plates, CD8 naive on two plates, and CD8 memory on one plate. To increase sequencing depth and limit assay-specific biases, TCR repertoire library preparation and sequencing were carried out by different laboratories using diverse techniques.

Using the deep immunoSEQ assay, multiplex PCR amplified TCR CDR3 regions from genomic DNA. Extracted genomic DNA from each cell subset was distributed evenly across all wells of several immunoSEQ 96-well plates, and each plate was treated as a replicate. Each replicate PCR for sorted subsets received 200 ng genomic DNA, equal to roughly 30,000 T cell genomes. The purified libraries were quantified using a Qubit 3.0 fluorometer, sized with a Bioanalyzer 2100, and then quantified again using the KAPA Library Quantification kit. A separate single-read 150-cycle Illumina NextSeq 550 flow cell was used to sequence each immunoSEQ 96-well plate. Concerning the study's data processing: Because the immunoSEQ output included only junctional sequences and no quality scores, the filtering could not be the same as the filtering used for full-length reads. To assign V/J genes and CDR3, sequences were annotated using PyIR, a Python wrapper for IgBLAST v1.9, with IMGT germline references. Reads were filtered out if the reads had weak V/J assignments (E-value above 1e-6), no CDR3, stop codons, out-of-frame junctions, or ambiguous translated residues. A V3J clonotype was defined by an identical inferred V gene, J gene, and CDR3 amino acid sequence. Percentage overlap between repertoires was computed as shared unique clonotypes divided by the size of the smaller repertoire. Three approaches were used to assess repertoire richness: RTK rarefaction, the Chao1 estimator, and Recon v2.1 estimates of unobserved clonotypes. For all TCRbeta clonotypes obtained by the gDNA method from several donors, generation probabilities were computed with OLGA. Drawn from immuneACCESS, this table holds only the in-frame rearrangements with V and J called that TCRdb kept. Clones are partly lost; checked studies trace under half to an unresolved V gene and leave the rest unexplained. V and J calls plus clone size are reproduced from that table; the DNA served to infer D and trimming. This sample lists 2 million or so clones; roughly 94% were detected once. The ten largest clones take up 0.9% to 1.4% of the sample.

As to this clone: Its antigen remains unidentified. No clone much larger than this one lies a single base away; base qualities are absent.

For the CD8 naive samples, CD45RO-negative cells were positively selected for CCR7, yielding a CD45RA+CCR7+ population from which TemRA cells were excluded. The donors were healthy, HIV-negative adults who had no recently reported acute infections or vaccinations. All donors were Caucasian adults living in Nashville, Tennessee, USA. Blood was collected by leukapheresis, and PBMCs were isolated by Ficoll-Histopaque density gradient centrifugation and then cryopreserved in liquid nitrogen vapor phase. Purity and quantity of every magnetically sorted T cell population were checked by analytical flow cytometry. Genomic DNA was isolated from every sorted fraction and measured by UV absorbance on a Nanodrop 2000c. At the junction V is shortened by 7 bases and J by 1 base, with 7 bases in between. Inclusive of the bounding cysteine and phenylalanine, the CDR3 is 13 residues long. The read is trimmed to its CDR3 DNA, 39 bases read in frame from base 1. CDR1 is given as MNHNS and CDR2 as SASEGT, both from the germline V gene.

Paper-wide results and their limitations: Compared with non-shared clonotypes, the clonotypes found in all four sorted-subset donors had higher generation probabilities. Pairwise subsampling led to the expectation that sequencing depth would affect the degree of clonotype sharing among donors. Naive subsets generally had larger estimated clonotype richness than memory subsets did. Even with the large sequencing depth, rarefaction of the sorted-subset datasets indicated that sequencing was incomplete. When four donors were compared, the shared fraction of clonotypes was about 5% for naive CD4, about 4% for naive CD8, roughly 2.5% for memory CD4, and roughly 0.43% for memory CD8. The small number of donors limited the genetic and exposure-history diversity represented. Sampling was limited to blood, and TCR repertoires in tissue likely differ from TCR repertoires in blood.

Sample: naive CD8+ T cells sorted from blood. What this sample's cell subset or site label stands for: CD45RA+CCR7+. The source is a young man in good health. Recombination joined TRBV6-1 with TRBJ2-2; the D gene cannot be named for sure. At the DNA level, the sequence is TGTGCCAGCATATGGGGGAACACCGGGGAGCTGTTTTTT. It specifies CASIWGNTGELFF.